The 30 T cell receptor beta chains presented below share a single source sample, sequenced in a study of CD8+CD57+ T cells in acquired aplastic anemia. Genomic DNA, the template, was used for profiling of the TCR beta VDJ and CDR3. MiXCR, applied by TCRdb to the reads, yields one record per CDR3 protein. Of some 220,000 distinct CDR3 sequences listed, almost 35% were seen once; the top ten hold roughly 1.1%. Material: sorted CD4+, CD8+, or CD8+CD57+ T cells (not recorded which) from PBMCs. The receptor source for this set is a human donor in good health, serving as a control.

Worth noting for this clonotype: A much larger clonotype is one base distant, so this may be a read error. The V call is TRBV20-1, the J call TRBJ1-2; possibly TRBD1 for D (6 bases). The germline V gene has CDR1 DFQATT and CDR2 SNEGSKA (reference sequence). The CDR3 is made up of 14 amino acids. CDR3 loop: CSALTGSSGYSYTF. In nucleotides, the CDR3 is TGCAGTGCTTTAACAGGGTCGAGCGGCTATAGCTACACCTTC.

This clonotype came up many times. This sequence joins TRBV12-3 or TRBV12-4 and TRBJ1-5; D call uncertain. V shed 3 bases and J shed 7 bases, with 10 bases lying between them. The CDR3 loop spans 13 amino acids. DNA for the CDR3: TGTGCCAGCAGTTTGACCACGGCCCAGCCCCAGCATTTT. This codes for CASSLTTAQPQHF.

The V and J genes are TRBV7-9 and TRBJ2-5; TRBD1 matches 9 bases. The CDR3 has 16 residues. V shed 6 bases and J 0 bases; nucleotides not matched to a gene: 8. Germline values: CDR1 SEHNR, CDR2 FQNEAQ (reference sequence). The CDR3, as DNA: TGTGCCAGCAGGTCTAAGTGGGACAGGGACCAAGAGACCCAGTACTTC. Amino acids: CASRSKWDRDQETQYF.

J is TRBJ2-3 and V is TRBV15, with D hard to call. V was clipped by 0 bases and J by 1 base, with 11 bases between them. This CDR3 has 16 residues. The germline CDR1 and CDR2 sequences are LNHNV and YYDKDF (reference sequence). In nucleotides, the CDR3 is TGTGCCACCAGCAGAGATCTGGGCCGTGGCACAGATACGCAGTATTTT. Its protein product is CATSRDLGRGTDTQYF.

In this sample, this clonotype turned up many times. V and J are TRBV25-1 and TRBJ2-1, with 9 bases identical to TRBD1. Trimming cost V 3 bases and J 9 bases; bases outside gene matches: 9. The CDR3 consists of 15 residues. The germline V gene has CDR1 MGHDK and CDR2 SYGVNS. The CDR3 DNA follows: TGTGCCAGCAGTGAGGTCCCGGGACAGGGCACTGAGCAGTTCTTC. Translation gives CASSEVPGQGTEQFF.

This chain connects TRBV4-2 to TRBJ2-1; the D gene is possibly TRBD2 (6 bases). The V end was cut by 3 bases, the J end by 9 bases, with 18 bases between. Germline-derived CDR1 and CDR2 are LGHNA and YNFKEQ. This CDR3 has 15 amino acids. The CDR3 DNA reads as TGTGCCAGCAGCCACCGGGACTGGGGTTCGGGTGAGCAGTTCTTC. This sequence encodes CASSHRDWGSGEQFF.

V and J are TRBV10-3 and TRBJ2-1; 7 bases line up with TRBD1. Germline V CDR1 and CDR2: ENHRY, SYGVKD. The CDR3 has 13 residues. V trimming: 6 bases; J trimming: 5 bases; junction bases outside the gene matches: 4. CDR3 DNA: TGTGCCATCAGCGGACAGGTAAACAATGAGCAGTTCTTC. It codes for CAISGQVNNEQFF.

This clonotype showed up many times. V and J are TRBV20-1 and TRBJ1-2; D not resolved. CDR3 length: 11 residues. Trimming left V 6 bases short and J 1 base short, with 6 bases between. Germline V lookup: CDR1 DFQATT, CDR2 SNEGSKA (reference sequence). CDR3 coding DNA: TGCAGTGCCAGGAATAACTATGGCTACACCTTC. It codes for CSARNNYGYTF.

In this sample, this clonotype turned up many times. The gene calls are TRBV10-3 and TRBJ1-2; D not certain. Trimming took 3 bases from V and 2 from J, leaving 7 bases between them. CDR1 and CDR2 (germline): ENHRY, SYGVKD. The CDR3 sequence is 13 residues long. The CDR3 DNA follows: TGTGCCATCAGTGATCAGGAGAACTATGGCTACACCTTC. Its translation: CAISDQENYGYTF.

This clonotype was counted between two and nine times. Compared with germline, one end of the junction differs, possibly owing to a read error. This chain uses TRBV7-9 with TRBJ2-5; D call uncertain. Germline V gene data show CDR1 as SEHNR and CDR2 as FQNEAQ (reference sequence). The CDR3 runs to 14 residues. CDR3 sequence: CASGLDAFLETQYF. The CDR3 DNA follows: TGTGCCAGCGGCTTAGATGCCTTTTTAGAGACCCAGTACTTC.

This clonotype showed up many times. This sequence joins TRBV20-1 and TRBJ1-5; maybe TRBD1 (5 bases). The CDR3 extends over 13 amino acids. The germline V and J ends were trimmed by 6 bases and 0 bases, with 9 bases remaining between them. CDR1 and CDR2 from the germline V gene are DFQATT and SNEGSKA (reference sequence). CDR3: CSATTVSNQPQHF. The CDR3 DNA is TGCAGTGCCACGACAGTTAGCAATCAGCCCCAGCATTTT.

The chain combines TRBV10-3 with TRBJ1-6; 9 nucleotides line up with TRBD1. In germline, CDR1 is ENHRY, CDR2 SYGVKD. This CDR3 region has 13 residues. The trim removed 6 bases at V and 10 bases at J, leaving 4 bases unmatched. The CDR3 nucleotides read TGTGCCATCAGAGGGGACAGGGCCTCACCCCTCCACTTT. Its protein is CAIRGDRASPLHF.

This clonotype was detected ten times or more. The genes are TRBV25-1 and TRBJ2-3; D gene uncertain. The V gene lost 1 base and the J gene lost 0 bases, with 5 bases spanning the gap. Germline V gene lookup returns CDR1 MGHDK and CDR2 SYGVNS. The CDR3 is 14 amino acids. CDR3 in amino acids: CASSELKSTDTQYF. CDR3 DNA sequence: TGTGCCAGCAGTGAATTAAAGAGCACAGATACGCAGTATTTT.

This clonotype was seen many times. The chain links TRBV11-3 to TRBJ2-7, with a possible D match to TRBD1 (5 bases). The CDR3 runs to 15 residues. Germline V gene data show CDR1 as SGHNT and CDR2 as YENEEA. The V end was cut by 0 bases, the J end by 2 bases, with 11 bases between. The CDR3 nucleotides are TGTGCCAGCAGCTTAGAGGCAGGGCCGCCCTACGAGCAGTACTTC. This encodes CASSLEAGPPYEQYF.

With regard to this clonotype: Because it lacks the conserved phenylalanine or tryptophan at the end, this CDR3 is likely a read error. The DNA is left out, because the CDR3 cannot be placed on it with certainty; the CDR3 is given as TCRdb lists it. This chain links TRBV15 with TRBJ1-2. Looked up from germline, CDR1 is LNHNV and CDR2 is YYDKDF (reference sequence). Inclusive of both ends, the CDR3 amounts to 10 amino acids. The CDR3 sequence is CATGIGFGTL.

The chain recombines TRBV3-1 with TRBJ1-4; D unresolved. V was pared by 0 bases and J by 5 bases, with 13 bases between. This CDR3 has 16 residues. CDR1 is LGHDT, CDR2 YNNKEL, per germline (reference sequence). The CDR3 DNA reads TGTGCCAGCAGCCAAGATGGTGGACGGAGAAATGAAAAACTGTTTTTT. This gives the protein CASSQDGGRRNEKLFF.

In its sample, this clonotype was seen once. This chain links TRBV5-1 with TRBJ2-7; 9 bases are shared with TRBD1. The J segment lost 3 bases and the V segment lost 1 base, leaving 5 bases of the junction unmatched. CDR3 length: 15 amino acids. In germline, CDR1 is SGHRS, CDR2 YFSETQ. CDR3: CASSLTETGGYEQYF. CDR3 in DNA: TGCGCCAGCAGCTTGACCGAGACAGGGGGCTACGAGCAGTACTTC.

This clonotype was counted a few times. CDR3 region: CASGTSGAHTQHF. The DNA of the CDR3 is TGTGCCAGCGGGACTAGCGGCGCACACACGCAGCATTTT. The chain joins TRBV28 to TRBJ2-3, with D maybe TRBD1 (5 bases). The end of the DNA is better explained by TRBJ1-5, so the J call may be wrong. The CDR3 sequence is 13 residues long. Germline CDR1 and CDR2: MDHEN and SYDVKM.

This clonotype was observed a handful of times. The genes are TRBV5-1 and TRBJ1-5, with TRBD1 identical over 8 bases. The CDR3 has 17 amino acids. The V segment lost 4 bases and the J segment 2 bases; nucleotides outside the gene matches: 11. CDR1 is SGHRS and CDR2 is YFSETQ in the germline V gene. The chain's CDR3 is CASSPGTGPLGNQPQHF. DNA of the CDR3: TGCGCCAGCAGCCCGGGGACAGGACCCTTAGGCAATCAGCCCCAGCATTTT.

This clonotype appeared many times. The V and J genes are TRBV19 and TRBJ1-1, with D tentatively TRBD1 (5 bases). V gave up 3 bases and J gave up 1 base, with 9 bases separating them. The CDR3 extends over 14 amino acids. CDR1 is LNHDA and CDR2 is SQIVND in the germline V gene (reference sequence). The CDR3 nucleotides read TGTGCCAGTAGTATGGAGGGGCGGAACACTGAAGCTTTCTTT. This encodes CASSMEGRNTEAFF.

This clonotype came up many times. The DNA for the CDR3 is TGTGCCAGTAGTATAGATCGTACCACCGGGGAGCTGTTTTTT. Translated, it gives CASSIDRTTGELFF. This rearrangement joins TRBV19 to TRBJ2-2, with D uncertain. The CDR3 has 14 amino acids. With 0 bases removed from V and 4 bases from J, the gap between germline ends came to 6 bases. CDR1 LNHDA and CDR2 SQIVND come from the germline V gene (reference sequence).

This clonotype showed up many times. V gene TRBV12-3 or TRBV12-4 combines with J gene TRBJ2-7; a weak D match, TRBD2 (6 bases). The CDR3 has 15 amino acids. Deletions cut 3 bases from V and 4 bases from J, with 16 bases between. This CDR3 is CASSFSWAGTYEQYF. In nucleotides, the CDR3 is TGTGCCAGCAGTTTTAGCTGGGCAGGGACTTACGAGCAGTACTTC.

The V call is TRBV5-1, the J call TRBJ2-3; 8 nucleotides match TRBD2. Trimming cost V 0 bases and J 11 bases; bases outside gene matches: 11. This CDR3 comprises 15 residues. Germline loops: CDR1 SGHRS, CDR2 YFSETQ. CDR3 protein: CASSLGLAQYNEQYF. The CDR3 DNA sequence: TGCGCCAGCAGCTTGGGACTAGCGCAATACAATGAGCAGTATTTT.

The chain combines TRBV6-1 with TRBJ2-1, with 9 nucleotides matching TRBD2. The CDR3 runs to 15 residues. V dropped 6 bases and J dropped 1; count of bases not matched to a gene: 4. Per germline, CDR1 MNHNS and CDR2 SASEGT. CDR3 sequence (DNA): TGTGCCAGCAGGTTAGCGGGAGTGTCCTACAATGAGCAGTTCTTC. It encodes CASRLAGVSYNEQFF.

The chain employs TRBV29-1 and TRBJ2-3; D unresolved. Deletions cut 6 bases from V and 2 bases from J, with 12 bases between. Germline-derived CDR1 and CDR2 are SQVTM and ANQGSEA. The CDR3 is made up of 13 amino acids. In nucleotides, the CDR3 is TGCAGCGTAGGATACTACCACACAGATACGCAGTATTTT. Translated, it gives CSVGYYHTDTQYF.

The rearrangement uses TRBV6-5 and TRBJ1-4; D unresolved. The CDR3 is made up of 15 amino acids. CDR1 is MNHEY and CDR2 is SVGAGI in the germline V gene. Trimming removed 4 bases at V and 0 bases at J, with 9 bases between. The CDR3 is CASSSLGSTNEKLFF. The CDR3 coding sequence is TGTGCCAGCAGTTCCCTGGGGTCAACTAATGAAAAACTGTTTTTT.

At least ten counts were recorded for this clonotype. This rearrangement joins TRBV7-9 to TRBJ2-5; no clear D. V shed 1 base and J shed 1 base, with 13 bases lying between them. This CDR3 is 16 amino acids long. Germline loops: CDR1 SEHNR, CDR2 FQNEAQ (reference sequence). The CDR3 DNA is TGTGCCAGCAGCTTAGTAAGGGTTGGCTCCCAAGAGACCCAGTACTTC. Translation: CASSLVRVGSQETQYF.

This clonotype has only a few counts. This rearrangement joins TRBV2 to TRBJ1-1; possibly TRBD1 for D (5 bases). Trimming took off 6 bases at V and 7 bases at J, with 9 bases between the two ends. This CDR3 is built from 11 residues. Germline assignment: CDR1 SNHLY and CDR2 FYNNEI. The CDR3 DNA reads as TGTGCCAGCAGAAAGGGGCTTGAAGCTTTCTTT. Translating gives CASRKGLEAFF.

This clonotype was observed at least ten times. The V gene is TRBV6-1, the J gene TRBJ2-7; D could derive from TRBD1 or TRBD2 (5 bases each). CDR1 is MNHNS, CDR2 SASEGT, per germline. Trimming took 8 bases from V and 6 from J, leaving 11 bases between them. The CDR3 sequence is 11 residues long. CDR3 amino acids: CASWDGIEQYF. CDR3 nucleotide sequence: TGTGCCAGCTGGGACGGCATCGAGCAGTACTTC.

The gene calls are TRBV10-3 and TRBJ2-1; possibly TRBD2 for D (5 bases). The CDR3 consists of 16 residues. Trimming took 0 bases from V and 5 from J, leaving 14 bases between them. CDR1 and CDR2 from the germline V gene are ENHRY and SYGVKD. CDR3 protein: CAISESVWEINNEQFF. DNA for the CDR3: TGTGCCATCAGTGAGTCGGTTTGGGAGATAAACAATGAGCAGTTCTTC.